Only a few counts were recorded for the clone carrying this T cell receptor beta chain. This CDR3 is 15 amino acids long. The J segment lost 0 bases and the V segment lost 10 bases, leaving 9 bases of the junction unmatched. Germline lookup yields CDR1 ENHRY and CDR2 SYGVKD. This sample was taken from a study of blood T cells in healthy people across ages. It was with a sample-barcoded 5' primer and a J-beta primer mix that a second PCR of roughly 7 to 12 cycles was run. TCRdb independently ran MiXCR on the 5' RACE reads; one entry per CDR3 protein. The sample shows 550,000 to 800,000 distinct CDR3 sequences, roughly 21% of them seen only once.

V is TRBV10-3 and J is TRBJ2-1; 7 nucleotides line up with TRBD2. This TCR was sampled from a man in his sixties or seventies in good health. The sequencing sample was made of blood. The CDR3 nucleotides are TGTGCCACTACGGACCGGGACTACTCCTACAATGAGCAGTTCTTC. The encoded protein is CATTDRDYSYNEQFF.